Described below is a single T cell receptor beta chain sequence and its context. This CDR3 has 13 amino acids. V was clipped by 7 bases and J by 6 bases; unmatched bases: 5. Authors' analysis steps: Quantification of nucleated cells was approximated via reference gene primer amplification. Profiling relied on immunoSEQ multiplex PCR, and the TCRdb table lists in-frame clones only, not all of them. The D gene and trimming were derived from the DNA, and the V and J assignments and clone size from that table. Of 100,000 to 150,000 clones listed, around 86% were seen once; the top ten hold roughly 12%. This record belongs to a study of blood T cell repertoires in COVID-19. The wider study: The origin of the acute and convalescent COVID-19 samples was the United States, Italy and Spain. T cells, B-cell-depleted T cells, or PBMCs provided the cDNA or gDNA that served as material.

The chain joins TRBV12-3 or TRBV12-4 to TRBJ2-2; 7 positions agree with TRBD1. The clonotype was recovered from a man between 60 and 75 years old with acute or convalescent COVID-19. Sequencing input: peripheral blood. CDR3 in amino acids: CASKIQGSGELFF. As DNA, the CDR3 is TGTGCCAGCAAAATACAGGGGTCCGGGGAGCTGTTTTTT.